Listed below are T cell receptor beta chains from one sample, sequenced in a study of cytomegalovirus exposure and HLA in healthy donors. Measured with immunoSEQ multiplex PCR; TCRdb has only the in-frame clones, and not every one. Of approximately 140,000 clones listed, 70% to 80% are singletons. Sequenced input: PBMCs. The origin of the receptors is a human donor in good health. The CDR3 runs from the conserved cysteine through the conserved F or W. D genes are given only for firm matches. Clone sizes are given selectively: once, few, many, or a class where the clone is expanded.

size: -; J: TRBJ2-1; D: TRBD2; V: TRBV4-1; CDR3: CASSQYQGLAGYNEQFF; DNA: TGCGCCAGCAGCCAATATCAGGGGCTAGCGGGTTACAATGAGCAGTTCTTC
size: -; J: TRBJ2-7; D: -; V: TRBV14; CDR3: CASSRDIGYEQYF; DNA: TGTGCCAGCAGCCGGGACATAGGCTACGAGCAGTACTTC
size: -; J: TRBJ2-7; D: -; V: TRBV9; CDR3: CASSGGDTFGEQYF; DNA: TGTGCCAGCAGCGGAGGGGACACGTTTGGCGAGCAGTACTTC
size: -; J: TRBJ1-1; D: -; V: TRBV7-6; CDR3: CASSLGQENTEAFF; DNA: TGTGCCAGCAGCTTAGGACAGGAAAACACTGAAGCTTTCTTT
size: -; J: TRBJ1-4; D: TRBD1; V: TRBV5-1; CDR3: CASSVSTGTGAKLFF; DNA: TGCGCCAGCAGCGTTAGTACCGGGACAGGCGCAAAACTGTTTTTT
size: -; J: TRBJ2-7; D: -; V: TRBV11-2; CDR3: CASSASQGPYEQYF; DNA: TGTGCCAGCAGCGCCTCCCAGGGGCCCTACGAGCAGTACTTC
size: -; J: TRBJ1-1; D: -; V: TRBV30; CDR3: CAWSYYDSEAFF; DNA: TGTGCCTGGAGTTACTACGACTCTGAAGCTTTCTTT
size: -; J: TRBJ1-3; D: -; V: TRBV19; CDR3: CASNPGGSGNTIYF; DNA: TGTGCCAGTAACCCGGGGGGCTCTGGAAACACCATATATTTT
size: -; J: TRBJ2-1; D: TRBD2; V: TRBV9; CDR3: CASSPNSGRSVLGEQFF; DNA: TGTGCCAGCAGCCCCAATAGCGGGAGGTCGGTCTTGGGTGAGCAGTTCTTC
size: few; J: TRBJ2-7; D: TRBD2; V: TRBV5-1; CDR3: CASSLAPVIAGVSNEQYF; DNA: TGCGCCAGCAGCTTGGCCCCGGTAATAGCGGGAGTAAGCAACGAGCAGTACTTC
size: -; J: TRBJ1-1; D: TRBD1; V: TRBV28; CDR3: CASSPWGTGNTEAFF; DNA: TGTGCCAGCAGTCCGTGGGGGACAGGTAACACTGAAGCTTTCTTT